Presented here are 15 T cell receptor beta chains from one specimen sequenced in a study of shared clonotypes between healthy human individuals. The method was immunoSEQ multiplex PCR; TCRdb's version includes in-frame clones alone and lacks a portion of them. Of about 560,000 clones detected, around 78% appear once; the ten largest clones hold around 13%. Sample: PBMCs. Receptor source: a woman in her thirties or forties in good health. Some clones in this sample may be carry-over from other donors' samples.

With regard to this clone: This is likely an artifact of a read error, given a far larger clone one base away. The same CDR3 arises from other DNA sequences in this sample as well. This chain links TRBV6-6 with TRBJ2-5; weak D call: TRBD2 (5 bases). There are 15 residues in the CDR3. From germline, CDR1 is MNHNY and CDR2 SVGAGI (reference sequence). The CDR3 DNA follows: TGTGCCAGCAGTTCCGAGGGTCTGTACCAAGAGACCCAATACTTC. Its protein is CASSSEGLYQETQYF.

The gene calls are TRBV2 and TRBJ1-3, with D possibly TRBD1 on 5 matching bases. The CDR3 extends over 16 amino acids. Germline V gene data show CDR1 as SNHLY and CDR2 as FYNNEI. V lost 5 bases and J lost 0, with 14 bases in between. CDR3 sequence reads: CASSPFTGLSGNTIYF. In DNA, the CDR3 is TGTGCCAGCAGTCCCTTTACAGGTCTCTCTGGAAACACCATATATTTT.

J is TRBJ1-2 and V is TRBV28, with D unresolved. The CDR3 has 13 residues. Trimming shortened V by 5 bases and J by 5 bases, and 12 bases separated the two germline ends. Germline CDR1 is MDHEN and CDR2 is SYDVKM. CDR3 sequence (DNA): TGTGCCAGCAGTCCCACCCCAGAGTATGGCTACACCTTC. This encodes CASSPTPEYGYTF.

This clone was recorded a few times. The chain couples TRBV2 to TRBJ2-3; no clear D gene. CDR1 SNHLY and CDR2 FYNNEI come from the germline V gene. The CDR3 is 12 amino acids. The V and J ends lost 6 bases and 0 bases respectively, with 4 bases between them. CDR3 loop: CASRRSTDTQYF. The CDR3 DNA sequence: TGTGCCAGCAGGCGTAGCACAGATACGCAGTATTTT.

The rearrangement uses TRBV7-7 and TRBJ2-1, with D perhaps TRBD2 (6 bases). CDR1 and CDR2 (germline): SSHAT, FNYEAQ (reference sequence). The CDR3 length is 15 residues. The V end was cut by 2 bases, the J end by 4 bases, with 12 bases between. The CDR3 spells CASSLLAGPYNEQFF. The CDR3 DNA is TGTGCCAGCAGCTTACTGGCGGGGCCGTACAATGAGCAGTTCTTC.

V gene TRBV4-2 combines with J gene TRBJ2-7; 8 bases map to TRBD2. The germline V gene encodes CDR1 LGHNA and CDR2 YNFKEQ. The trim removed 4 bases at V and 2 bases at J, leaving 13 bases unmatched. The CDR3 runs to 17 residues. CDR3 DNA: TGTGCCAGCAGCCTCCGCGGGGGGCCTCAGGGTACCTACGAGCAGTACTTC. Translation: CASSLRGGPQGTYEQYF.

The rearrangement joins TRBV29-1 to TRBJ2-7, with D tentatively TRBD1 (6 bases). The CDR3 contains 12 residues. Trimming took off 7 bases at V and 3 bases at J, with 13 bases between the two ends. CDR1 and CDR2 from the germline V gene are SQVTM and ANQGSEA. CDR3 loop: CSGMGQFYEQYF. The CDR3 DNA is TGCAGCGGAATGGGACAATTCTACGAGCAGTACTTC.

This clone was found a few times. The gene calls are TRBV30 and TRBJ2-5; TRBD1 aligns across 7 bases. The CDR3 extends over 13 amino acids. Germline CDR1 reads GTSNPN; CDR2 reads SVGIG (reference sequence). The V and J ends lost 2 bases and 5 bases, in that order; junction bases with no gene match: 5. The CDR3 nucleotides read TGTGCCTGGAGTCGACAGGGCGTCGAGACCCAGTACTTC. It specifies CAWSRQGVETQYF.

CDR3 sequence: CASSPGRLGFEQFF. CDR3 bases: TGTGCCAGTAGTCCGGGACGCTTAGGGTTTGAGCAGTTCTTC. This sequence joins TRBV19 and TRBJ2-1; D is tentatively TRBD1 or TRBD2 (5 bases each). The CDR3 consists of 14 residues. Germline CDR1 is LNHDA and CDR2 is SQIVND (reference sequence). The germline V and J ends were trimmed by 5 bases and 9 bases, with 17 bases remaining between them.

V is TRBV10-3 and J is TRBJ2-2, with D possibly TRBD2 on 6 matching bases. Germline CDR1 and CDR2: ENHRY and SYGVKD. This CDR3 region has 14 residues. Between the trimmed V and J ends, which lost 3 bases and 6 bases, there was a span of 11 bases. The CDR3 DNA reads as TGTGCCATCAGTGATTCACTAGCTCCCGGGGAGCTGTTTTTT. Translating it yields CAISDSLAPGELFF.

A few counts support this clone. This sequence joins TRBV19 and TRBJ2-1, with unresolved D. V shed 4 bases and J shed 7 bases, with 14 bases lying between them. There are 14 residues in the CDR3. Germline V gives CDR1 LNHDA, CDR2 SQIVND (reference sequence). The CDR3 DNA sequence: TGTGCCAGTAGTAAAGACGCGGAAGCGAATGAGCAGTTCTTC. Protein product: CASSKDAEANEQFF.

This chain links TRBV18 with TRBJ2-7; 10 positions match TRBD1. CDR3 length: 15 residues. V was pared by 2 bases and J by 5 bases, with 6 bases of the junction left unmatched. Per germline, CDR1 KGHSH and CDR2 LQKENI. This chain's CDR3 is CASSPGRQGAHEQYF. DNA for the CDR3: TGTGCCAGCTCACCAGGGAGACAGGGGGCTCACGAGCAGTACTTC.

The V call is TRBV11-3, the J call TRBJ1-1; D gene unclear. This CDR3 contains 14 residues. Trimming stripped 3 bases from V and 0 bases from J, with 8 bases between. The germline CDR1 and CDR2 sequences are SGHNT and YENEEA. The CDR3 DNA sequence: TGTGCCAGCAGCTTCGGGATGTTGAACACTGAAGCTTTCTTT. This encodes CASSFGMLNTEAFF. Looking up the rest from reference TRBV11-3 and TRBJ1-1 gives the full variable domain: EAGVVQSPRYKIIEKKQPVAFWCNPISGHNTLYWYLQNLGQGPELLIRYENEEAVDDSQLPKDRFSAERLKGVDSTLKIQPAELGDSAVYLCASSFGMLNTEAFFGQGTRLTVV.

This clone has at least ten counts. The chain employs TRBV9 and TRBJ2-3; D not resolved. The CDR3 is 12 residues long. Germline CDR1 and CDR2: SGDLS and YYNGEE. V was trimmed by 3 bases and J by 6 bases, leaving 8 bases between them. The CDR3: CASSASSDTQYF. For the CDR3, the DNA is TGTGCCAGCAGCGCGAGCAGCGATACGCAGTATTTT.

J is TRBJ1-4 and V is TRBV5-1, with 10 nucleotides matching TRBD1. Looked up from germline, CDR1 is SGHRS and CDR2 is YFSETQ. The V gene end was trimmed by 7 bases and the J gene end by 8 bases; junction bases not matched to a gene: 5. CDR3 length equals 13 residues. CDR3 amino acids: CASAGQGSEKLFF. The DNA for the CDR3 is TGCGCCAGCGCGGGACAGGGGTCGGAAAAACTGTTTTTT.